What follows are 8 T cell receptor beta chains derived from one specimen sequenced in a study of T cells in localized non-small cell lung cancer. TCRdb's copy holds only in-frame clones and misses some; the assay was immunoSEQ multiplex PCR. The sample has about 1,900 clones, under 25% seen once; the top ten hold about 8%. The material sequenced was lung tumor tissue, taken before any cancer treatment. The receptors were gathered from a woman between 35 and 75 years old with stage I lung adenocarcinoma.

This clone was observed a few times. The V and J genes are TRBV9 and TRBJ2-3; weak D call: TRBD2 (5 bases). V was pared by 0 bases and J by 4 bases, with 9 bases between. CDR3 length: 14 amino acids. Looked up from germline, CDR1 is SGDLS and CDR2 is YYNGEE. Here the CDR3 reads CASSVEGSPDTQYF. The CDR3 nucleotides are TGTGCCAGCAGCGTAGAAGGGAGTCCAGATACGCAGTATTTT.

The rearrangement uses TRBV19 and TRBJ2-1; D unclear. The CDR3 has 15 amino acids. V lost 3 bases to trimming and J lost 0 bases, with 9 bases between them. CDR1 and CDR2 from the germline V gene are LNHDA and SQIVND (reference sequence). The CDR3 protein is CASSIGQSSYNEQFF. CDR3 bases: TGTGCCAGTAGTATCGGGCAAAGCTCCTACAATGAGCAGTTCTTC. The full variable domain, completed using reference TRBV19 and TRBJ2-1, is DGGITQSPKYLFRKEGQNVTLSCEQNLNHDAMYWYRQDPGQGLRLIYYSQIVNDFQKGDIAEGYSVSREKKESFPLTVTSAQKNPTAFYLCASSIGQSSYNEQFFGPGTRLTVL.

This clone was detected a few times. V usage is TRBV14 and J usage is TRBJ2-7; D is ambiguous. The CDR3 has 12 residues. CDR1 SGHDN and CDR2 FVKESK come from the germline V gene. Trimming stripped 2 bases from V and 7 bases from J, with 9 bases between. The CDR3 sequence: CASSQFLFEQYF. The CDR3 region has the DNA TGTGCCAGCAGCCAATTCCTTTTTGAGCAGTACTTC.

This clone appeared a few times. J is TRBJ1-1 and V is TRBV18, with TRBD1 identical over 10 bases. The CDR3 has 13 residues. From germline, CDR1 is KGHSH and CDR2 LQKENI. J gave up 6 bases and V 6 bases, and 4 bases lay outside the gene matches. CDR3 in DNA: TGTGCCAGCTCCCCCGGACAGGGGGCTGAAGCTTTCTTT. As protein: CASSPGQGAEAFF.

In DNA, the CDR3 is TGTGCCACCATGGGAGGGGCCCAGGGTGAAGCTTTCTTT. This sequence encodes CATMGGAQGEAFF. The chain uses TRBV19 and TRBJ1-1; a weak D match, TRBD1 (5 bases). CDR3 length equals 13 residues. Trimming removed 10 bases from V and 7 bases from J, with 19 bases in between. Germline-derived CDR1 and CDR2 are LNHDA and SQIVND (reference sequence). Full variable domain (rest looked up from reference TRBV19 and TRBJ1-1): DGGITQSPKYLFRKEGQNVTLSCEQNLNHDAMYWYRQDPGQGLRLIYYSQIVNDFQKGDIAEGYSVSREKKESFPLTVTSAQKNPTAFYLCATMGGAQGEAFFGQGTRLTVV.

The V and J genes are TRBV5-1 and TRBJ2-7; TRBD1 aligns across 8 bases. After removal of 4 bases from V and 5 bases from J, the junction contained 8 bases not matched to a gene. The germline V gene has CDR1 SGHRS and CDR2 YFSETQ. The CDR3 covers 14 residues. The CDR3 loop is CASSTGQGMDEQYF. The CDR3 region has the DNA TGCGCCAGCAGCACCGGACAGGGAATGGACGAGCAGTACTTC.

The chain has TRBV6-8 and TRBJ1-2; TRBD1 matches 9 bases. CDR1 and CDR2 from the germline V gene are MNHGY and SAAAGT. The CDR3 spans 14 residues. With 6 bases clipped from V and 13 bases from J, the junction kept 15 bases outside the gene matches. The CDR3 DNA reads TGTGCCAGCAGCCCTCGACAGGGGGTAACTTTCTCCACCTTC. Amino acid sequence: CASSPRQGVTFSTF.

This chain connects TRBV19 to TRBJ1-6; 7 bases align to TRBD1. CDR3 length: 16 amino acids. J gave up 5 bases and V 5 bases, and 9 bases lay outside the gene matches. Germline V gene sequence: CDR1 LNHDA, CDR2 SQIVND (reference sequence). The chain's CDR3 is CASSLAPGGNNSPLHF. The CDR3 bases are TGTGCCAGTAGTTTGGCCCCAGGGGGAAATAATTCACCCCTCCACTTT. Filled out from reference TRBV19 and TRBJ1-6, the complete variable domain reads DGGITQSPKYLFRKEGQNVTLSCEQNLNHDAMYWYRQDPGQGLRLIYYSQIVNDFQKGDIAEGYSVSREKKESFPLTVTSAQKNPTAFYLCASSLAPGGNNSPLHFGNGTRLTVT.